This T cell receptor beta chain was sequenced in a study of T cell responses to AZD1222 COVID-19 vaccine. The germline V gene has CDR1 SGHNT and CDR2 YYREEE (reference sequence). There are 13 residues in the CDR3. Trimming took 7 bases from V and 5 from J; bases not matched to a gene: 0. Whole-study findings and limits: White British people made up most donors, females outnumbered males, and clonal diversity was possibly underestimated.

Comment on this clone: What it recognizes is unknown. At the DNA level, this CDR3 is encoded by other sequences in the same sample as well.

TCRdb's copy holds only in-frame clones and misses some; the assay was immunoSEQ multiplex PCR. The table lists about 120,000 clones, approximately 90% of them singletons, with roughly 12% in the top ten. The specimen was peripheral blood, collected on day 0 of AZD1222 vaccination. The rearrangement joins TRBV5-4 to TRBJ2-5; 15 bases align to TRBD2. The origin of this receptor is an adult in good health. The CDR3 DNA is TGTGCCAGCGGACTAGCGGGAGGGGAGACCCAGTACTTC. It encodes CASGLAGGETQYF.